This record covers a single T cell receptor beta chain. CDR1 and CDR2 (germline): LNHDA, SQIVND (reference sequence). Trimming took 3 bases from V and 2 from J; bases not matched to a gene: 9. CDR3 size: 16 residues. Here immunoSEQ multiplex PCR was the method, and the copy in TCRdb shows in-frame clones only, minus some. The sample contains about 80,000 clones, 80% to 95% of which appear only once. These data come from a study of technical replicates of blood from several donors. This TCR came from a human donor in good health. V and J are TRBV19 and TRBJ2-7; TRBD1 matches 8 bases. The sample taken for sequencing was T cells isolated from PBMCs. The CDR3, as DNA: TGTGCCAGTAGTATCCGATCCGGGACAGGAGCCTACGAGCAGTACTTC. Translating gives CASSIRSGTGAYEQYF.